Shown below are 30 T cell receptor beta chains from a single sample sequenced in a study of T cell clonotyping in hematopoietic cell transplantation. The protocol was immunoSEQ multiplex PCR, while the TCRdb copy is restricted to in-frame clones and leaves out a portion. The data hold 13,000 or so clones, with about 70% observed a single time. The sample was peripheral blood mononuclear cells, taken 180 days after allogeneic stem cell transplant. These receptors came from a male patient aged 60-69 years who had an allogeneic stem cell transplant from an unrelated donor, so the T cells may come from the graft donor. Some clones in this sample may be carry-over from other donors' samples.

This clone has more than one count but fewer than ten. The J gene is TRBJ1-2, the V gene TRBV5-4, with D hard to call. This CDR3 contains 12 residues. Germline V lookup: CDR1 SGHNT, CDR2 YYREEE (reference sequence). V gave up 2 bases and J gave up 8 bases, with 10 bases separating them. The CDR3 here is CASSFQAEGYTF. CDR3 sequence (DNA): TGTGCCAGCAGCTTCCAGGCGGAAGGCTACACCTTC.

The rearrangement uses TRBV2 and TRBJ2-2; 7 positions agree with TRBD2. V shed 6 bases and J 0 bases; nucleotides not matched to a gene: 10. CDR1 SNHLY and CDR2 FYNNEI come from the germline V gene. This CDR3 is 17 amino acids long. In nucleotides, the CDR3 is TGTGCCAGCAGGGCTGTCCGACTAGCTGCGAACACCGGGGAGCTGTTTTTT. As protein: CASRAVRLAANTGELFF.

This clone was recorded once. This sequence joins TRBV14 and TRBJ1-2; D uncertain. V was shortened by 1 base and J by 8 bases, with 11 bases between the two germline ends. Germline values: CDR1 SGHDN, CDR2 FVKESK. This CDR3 region has 13 residues. CDR3 region: CASSQGKGGGYTF. The DNA of the CDR3 is TGTGCCAGCAGCCAAGGGAAAGGTGGCGGCTACACCTTC.

The chain links TRBV29-1 to TRBJ2-5; perhaps D is TRBD1 or TRBD2 (5 bases each). CDR1 is SQVTM, CDR2 ANQGSEA, per germline. With 6 bases removed from V and 5 bases from J, the gap between germline ends came to 13 bases. This CDR3 region has 12 residues. CDR3 sequence reads: CSVLRGGETQYF. The CDR3 coding sequence is TGCAGCGTCCTACGGGGCGGTGAGACCCAGTACTTC. The full variable domain, rest sourced from reference TRBV29-1 and TRBJ2-5, is SAVISQKPSRDICQRGTSLTIQCQVDSQVTMMFWYRQQPGQSLTLIATANQGSEATYESGFVIDKFPISRPNLTFSTLTVSNMSPEDSSIYLCSVLRGGETQYFGPGTRLLVL.

This clone was observed a few times. The genes are TRBV6-1 and TRBJ2-7; D remains ambiguous. CDR1 is MNHNS, CDR2 SASEGT, per germline. V was cut by 3 bases and J by 4 bases, with 1 base left in between. This CDR3 has 10 residues. CDR3 loop: CASSEYEQYF. The CDR3, as DNA: TGTGCCAGCAGTGAGTACGAGCAGTACTTC.

This sequence joins TRBV7-8 and TRBJ1-5; 7 bases fit TRBD1. With 5 bases clipped from V and 6 bases from J, the junction kept 7 bases outside the gene matches. Germline V gene lookup returns CDR1 SGHVS and CDR2 FQNEAQ. The CDR3 extends over 14 amino acids. CDR3 loop: CASSQEGASQPQHF. CDR3 nucleotides: TGTGCCAGCAGCCAGGAGGGGGCCAGTCAGCCCCAGCATTTT.

This clone was observed a single time. The V call is TRBV29-1, the J call TRBJ2-7, with 12 bases lining up with TRBD1. The CDR3 is 15 amino acids. Losses at the gene ends were 6 bases for V and 7 bases for J; bases not matched to a gene: 13. Germline V gives CDR1 SQVTM, CDR2 ANQGSEA. The CDR3 reads CSVAAGTGGSWEQYF. The CDR3 DNA reads TGCAGCGTCGCCGCTGGGACAGGGGGCAGTTGGGAGCAGTACTTC.

V and J are TRBV10-3 and TRBJ2-1; TRBD2 matches 9 bases. V lost 3 bases, J lost 3 bases, and 9 bases stayed unmatched. This CDR3 is built from 17 residues. Germline CDR1 reads ENHRY; CDR2 reads SYGVKD. In DNA form, the CDR3 reads TGTGCCATCAGTGATAAAGGGACTAGCCAATTCTACAATGAGCAGTTCTTC. Residues: CAISDKGTSQFYNEQFF.

A few counts support this clone. V usage is TRBV5-6 and J usage is TRBJ2-4; TRBD2 is a possible D gene (5 bases). The CDR3 extends over 13 amino acids. V was cut by 4 bases and J by 6 bases, with 11 bases left in between. The germline V gene has CDR1 SGHDT and CDR2 YYEEEE. The CDR3 here is CASSLTRSNIQYF. In nucleotides, the CDR3 is TGTGCCAGCAGCCTCACTAGGTCAAACATTCAGTACTTC.

V is TRBV7-8 and J is TRBJ1-4, with 10 bases identical to TRBD1. This CDR3 region has 15 residues. The junction had 7 bases not matched to a gene; V was cut back by 5 bases and J by 7 bases. From germline, CDR1 is SGHVS and CDR2 FQNEAQ. The CDR3 sequence: CASSPPGQGTEKLFF. The CDR3, as DNA: TGTGCCAGCAGCCCTCCGGGACAGGGGACTGAAAAACTGTTTTTT.

This clone has more than one count but fewer than ten. CDR3 nucleotides: TGTGCCAGCAGTGTTTCAGGGGACGAGCAGTACTTC. Encoded protein: CASSVSGDEQYF. V is TRBV25-1 and J is TRBJ2-7; possible D gene TRBD1, 6 bases. The germline V gene has CDR1 MGHDK and CDR2 SYGVNS. V lost 4 bases, J lost 5 bases, and 9 bases lay in between. The CDR3 has 12 amino acids.

The rearrangement links TRBV2 to TRBJ2-7, with D perhaps matching TRBD2 (6 bases). V dropped 0 bases and J dropped 13 bases, with 22 bases sitting between them. Germline V gives CDR1 SNHLY, CDR2 FYNNEI. This CDR3 contains 15 residues. CDR3 loop: CASSEAGNPGPGGYF. The CDR3 DNA reads as TGTGCCAGCAGTGAAGCGGGGAATCCGGGCCCCGGGGGATACTTC.

The rearrangement links TRBV30 to TRBJ1-1; no firm D call. Trimming removed 0 bases from V and 4 bases from J, with 9 bases in between. The length of the CDR3 is 13 residues. The germline gives CDR1 GTSNPN, CDR2 SVGIG (reference sequence). CDR3 region: CAWSVGSGTEAFF. CDR3 bases: TGTGCCTGGAGTGTGGGATCGGGCACTGAAGCTTTCTTT.

The CDR3 protein is CASLSRQGSYEQYF. CDR3 bases: TGTGCCAGCCTTTCCAGGCAGGGCTCCTACGAGCAGTACTTC. V usage is TRBV28 and J usage is TRBJ2-7, with D maybe TRBD1 (5 bases). Germline CDR1 reads MDHEN; CDR2 reads SYDVKM. Trimming took 8 bases from V and 0 from J, leaving 14 bases between them. The CDR3 length is 14 residues.

J is TRBJ1-5 and V is TRBV5-6; D is ambiguous. CDR1 and CDR2 (germline): SGHDT, YYEEEE. V gave up 4 bases and J gave up 1 base, with 9 bases separating them. CDR3 length: 14 amino acids. For the CDR3, the DNA is TGTGCCAGCAGCCAGGAAGGCAGCAATCAGCCCCAGCATTTT. Translating it yields CASSQEGSNQPQHF.

The rearrangement links TRBV5-1 to TRBJ2-7; 9 bases line up with TRBD2. The CDR3 spans 15 residues. Germline assignment: CDR1 SGHRS and CDR2 YFSETQ. J lost 0 bases, V lost 2 bases, and 3 bases had no gene match. CDR3 DNA sequence: TGCGCCAGCAGCTTTAGCGGGAGTCGCTCCTACGAGCAGTACTTC. It is translated as CASSFSGSRSYEQYF.

The CDR3 sequence: CAWSAHDREQYF. CDR3 in DNA: TGTGCCTGGAGTGCCCATGACAGGGAGCAGTACTTC. The J gene is TRBJ2-7, the V gene TRBV30, with D maybe TRBD1 (6 bases). Per germline, CDR1 GTSNPN and CDR2 SVGIG (reference sequence). The CDR3 has 12 amino acids. Trimming shortened V by 1 base and J by 7 bases, and 11 bases separated the two germline ends.

J is TRBJ1-2 and V is TRBV6-5; tentatively, D is TRBD1 (5 bases). CDR3 length: 12 amino acids. Germline V lookup: CDR1 MNHEY, CDR2 SVGAGI. V was shortened by 7 bases and J by 9 bases, with 15 bases between the two germline ends. The CDR3 DNA reads as TGTGCCAGCACCCCTGGCAGGGCCCGCTACACCTTC. It codes for CASTPGRARYTF.

The V call is TRBV9, the J call TRBJ2-7; D not resolved. Deletions cut 0 bases from V and 6 bases from J, with 10 bases between. CDR3 length: 13 amino acids. Per the germline V gene, CDR1 is SGDLS and CDR2 is YYNGEE. The CDR3 here is CASSVGWGREQYF. CDR3 DNA sequence: TGTGCCAGCAGCGTAGGTTGGGGTCGCGAGCAGTACTTC.

The sample holds a few counts of this clone. The CDR3 protein is CASSLGRQAFQPQHF. The CDR3, as DNA: TGTGCCAGCAGTTTAGGTAGGCAGGCTTTTCAGCCCCAGCATTTT. J is TRBJ1-5 and V is TRBV6-1; the D is unclear. This CDR3 comprises 15 residues. V lost 5 bases, J lost 6 bases, and 17 bases lay in between. Germline loops: CDR1 MNHNS, CDR2 SASEGT.

The rearrangement uses TRBV11-3 and TRBJ2-5; the D gene could be TRBD1 or TRBD2 (5 bases each). Germline values: CDR1 SGHNT, CDR2 YENEEA. Trimming took 4 bases from V and 5 from J, leaving 8 bases between them. The CDR3 consists of 12 residues. The CDR3 DNA sequence: TGTGCCAGCAGCTCCGGGACCGAGACCCAGTACTTC. The encoded protein is CASSSGTETQYF.

This clone was observed a few times. The conserved closing phenylalanine or tryptophan is absent in this CDR3, likely reflecting a read error. The rearrangement links TRBV6-6 to TRBJ2-7; D is unclear. The germline CDR1 and CDR2 sequences are MNHNY and SVGAGI (reference sequence). This CDR3 is 14 amino acids long. Trimming cost V 0 bases and J 2 bases, with 8 bases left between them. For the CDR3, the DNA is TGTGCCAGCAGTTACTCGAAAGGGACCTACGAGCAGTACCTC. This codes for CASSYSKGTYEQYL.

A few counts support this clone. The rearrangement joins TRBV5-6 to TRBJ1-2, with 7 bases that match TRBD1. The V and J ends lost 3 bases and 2 bases, in that order; junction bases with no gene match: 1. CDR1 and CDR2 (germline): SGHDT, YYEEEE. The CDR3 runs 13 residues. The CDR3 spells CASSWGQNYGYTF. Written as DNA, the CDR3 is TGTGCCAGCAGCTGGGGACAGAACTATGGCTACACCTTC.

The V and J genes are TRBV4-2 and TRBJ2-3; D is perhaps TRBD2 (5 bases). V was pared by 2 bases and J by 11 bases, with 14 bases between. CDR3 length: 13 amino acids. Germline values: CDR1 LGHNA, CDR2 YNFKEQ. The CDR3 protein is CASSQLDPREQYF. The DNA of the CDR3 is TGTGCCAGCAGCCAACTAGATCCCCGGGAGCAGTATTTT.

The CDR3 region has the DNA TGTGCCAGCAGCTTAGGCGGGAGAAGCACAGATACGCAGTATTTT. This translates into CASSLGGRSTDTQYF. This chain joins TRBV13 and TRBJ2-3, with a weak D call TRBD2 (6 bases). V was clipped by 0 bases and J by 0 bases, with 7 bases between them. Germline V gives CDR1 PRHDT, CDR2 FYEKMQ (reference sequence). CDR3 length: 15 residues.

This rearrangement joins TRBV2 to TRBJ1-1, with D uncertain. With 11 bases removed from V and 0 bases from J, the gap between germline ends came to 10 bases. The CDR3 totals 12 residues. Germline V gene data show CDR1 as SNHLY and CDR2 as FYNNEI. The CDR3 is CAVDGMNTEAFF. The CDR3 DNA sequence: TGTGCCGTAGACGGTATGAACACTGAAGCTTTCTTT.

The chain has TRBV6-1 and TRBJ1-1; tentative D call: TRBD1 (6 bases). Germline CDR1 MNHNS, CDR2 SASEGT. The CDR3 runs to 14 residues. Between the trimmed V and J ends, which lost 7 bases and 1 base, there was a span of 13 bases. This CDR3 reads CASKAGAPNTEAFF. Here the CDR3 DNA reads TGTGCCAGCAAAGCGGGGGCTCCGAACACTGAAGCTTTCTTT.

In this sample, this clone turned up a few times. The CDR3 region has the DNA TGTGCCTGGAGCGCAGTCCACGAGCAGTACTTC. This translates into CAWSAVHEQYF. The chain joins TRBV30 to TRBJ2-5; unclear D gene. The DNA end lines up better with TRBJ2-7; the J call may be wrong. The CDR3 has 11 residues. CDR1 and CDR2 (germline): GTSNPN, SVGIG (reference sequence).

The V gene is TRBV10-1, the J gene TRBJ2-2; D call uncertain. Deletions cut 7 bases from V and 7 bases from J, with 10 bases between. CDR1 is WNHNN, CDR2 SYGVQD, per germline (reference sequence). The CDR3 is made up of 12 amino acids. CDR3 amino acids: CASKFALGELFF. The CDR3 bases are TGCGCCAGCAAGTTCGCCCTCGGGGAGCTGTTTTTT.

This clone was counted a single time. The chain is built from TRBV7-2 and TRBJ1-5; D call uncertain. V gave up 1 base and J gave up 11 bases, with 6 bases separating them. The CDR3 sequence is 11 residues long. The V gene's germline CDR1 is SGHTA and CDR2 FQGNSA. The CDR3 spells CASSLGRSQHF. CDR3 bases: TGTGCCAGCAGCTTAGGGAGATCCCAGCATTTT.